This TCR beta chain was sequenced during a study of blood T cells in healthy people across ages. General study findings and limits: Unsorted PBMCs blocked a conclusive comparison of naive and antigen-experienced cells.

This clonotype was found once. Its antigen is unidentified. CDR1 is MNHEY and CDR2 is SVGAGI in the germline V gene. This CDR3 has 13 residues. Trimming took 2 bases from V and 10 from J, leaving 14 bases between them. Next came a second PCR, run for about 6 to 11 cycles, which used a sample-barcoded 5' primer along with a J-beta primer mix. At least 2.5 million CDR3-containing paired-end reads were obtained per sample. TCRdb called the 5' RACE reads again in MiXCR, with one record for every CDR3 protein. The data contain about 640,000 distinct CDR3 sequences, 58% of them singletons. The TCR sequence derives from a man aged 55-75 years in good health. J is TRBJ1-2 and V is TRBV6-5, with D unresolved. The material sequenced was blood. Here the CDR3 reads CASSYRRNHDYTF. CDR3 DNA: TGTGCCAGCAGTTACCGACGGAACCATGACTACACCTTC.